In its sample, the clone carrying this T cell receptor beta chain was seen once. Assay used: immunoSEQ multiplex PCR; TCRdb lists only in-frame clones, some missing. The table lists about 90,000 clones, over 70% of them singletons. J gave up 6 bases and V 5 bases, and 6 bases lay outside the gene matches. The germline V gene has CDR1 MNHEY and CDR2 SMNVEV (reference sequence). The CDR3 loop spans 13 amino acids. The record originates from a study of blood T cell repertoires in COVID-19. Specimen: peripheral blood. The chain recombines TRBV27 with TRBJ1-1, with TRBD1 identical over 7 bases. This sequence originates from an elderly man with active or convalescent COVID-19. The CDR3 loop is CASSEQGRAEAFF. DNA of the CDR3: TGTGCCAGCAGTGAACAGGGGCGGGCTGAAGCTTTCTTT.